The following is a TCR beta chain sequence with its context. Authors' data handling: Researchers report that nucleated cell counts were estimated from reference gene primer amplification. The table came from immunoSEQ multiplex PCR; TCRdb's copy has only in-frame clones and leaves some out. V and J calls and clone size are as listed in that table; D and trimming were resolved from the DNA. The sample holds 80,000 to 95,000 clones, roughly four fifths seen once. This sample is part of a study of blood T cell repertoires in COVID-19. Study-level background: Acute-phase and convalescent COVID-19 samples originated in the United States, Italy and Spain. PBMCs, B-cell-depleted T cells, or T cells provided the cDNA or gDNA that made up the material.

V shed 5 bases, J shed 7 bases, and the junction held 7 bases outside the gene matches. From germline, CDR1 is SGHAT and CDR2 FQNNGV. This CDR3 comprises 13 residues. The chain employs TRBV11-2 and TRBJ1-1, with 7 bases matching TRBD1. The sample taken for sequencing was peripheral blood. The receptor comes from a woman older than 75 with active or convalescent COVID-19. The CDR3 spells CASSPSRDSEAFF. CDR3 sequence (DNA): TGTGCCAGCAGCCCATCGAGGGACAGTGAAGCTTTCTTT.